This record concerns one TCR beta chain sequence. The antigen is not known. Via MiXCR, TCRdb re-called the 5' RACE reads, giving one row per CDR3 protein. The data hold about 170,000 distinct CDR3 sequences, with around 10% observed a single time. The source of the sample is a study of T cells after yellow fever vaccination. Study-level results: Post-booster reappearance was seen for most primary-vaccination clones (around 96% CD4, 80% to 90% CD8).

This sample comprised CD8+ T cells sorted from PBMCs, obtained 15 days after the yellow fever booster vaccination. The TCR comes from a man in his late teens or twenties who received the YFV17D yellow fever vaccine.

The CDR3 loop reads CASSVEGAGGITEQFF. The CDR3 nucleotides are TGTGCCAGCAGCGTAGAAGGAGCGGGGGGAATCACTGAGCAGTTCTTC. The chain employs TRBV9 and TRBJ2-1; TRBD2 matches at 9 bases. This CDR3 spans 16 amino acids. V gave up 0 bases and J gave up 9 bases; unmatched junction bases: 10. Germline assignment: CDR1 SGDLS and CDR2 YYNGEE.